The 22 T cell receptor beta chains below come from one sample, sequenced in a study of blood T cell repertoires in COVID-19. Assay used: immunoSEQ multiplex PCR; TCRdb lists only in-frame clones, some missing. The table records some 260,000 clones, about 86% of them present only once. Sequenced material: PBMCs or T cells enriched from blood (not recorded which). Every receptor here comes from a man under 40 with acute COVID-19.

The V call is TRBV7-9, the J call TRBJ1-5; D gene ambiguous. Trimming removed 3 bases from V and 3 bases from J, with 3 bases in between. This CDR3 spans 12 amino acids. Germline V gene data show CDR1 as SEHNR and CDR2 as FQNEAQ (reference sequence). This chain's CDR3 is CASSFINQPQHF. The CDR3 nucleotides are TGTGCCAGCAGCTTCATCAATCAGCCCCAGCATTTT. Looking up the rest from reference TRBV7-9 and TRBJ1-5 gives the full variable domain: DTGVSQNPRHKITKRGQNVTFRCDPISEHNRLYWYRQTLGQGPEFLTYFQNEAQLEKSRLLSDRFSAERPKGSFSTLEIQRTEQGDSAMYLCASSFINQPQHFGDGTRLSIL.

This sequence joins TRBV4-1 and TRBJ2-1; 8 bases agree with TRBD1. The length of the CDR3 is 17 residues. Looked up from germline, CDR1 is MGHRA and CDR2 is YSYEKL. Trimming removed 3 bases from V and 1 base from J; junction bases left unmatched: 8. The CDR3 DNA follows: TGCGCCAGCAGCCAGATACAACAGGGGGAGTCCTACAATGAGCAGTTCTTC. Translated, it gives CASSQIQQGESYNEQFF.

V gene TRBV10-3 combines with J gene TRBJ1-2; D perhaps matches TRBD1 (6 bases). The germline gives CDR1 ENHRY, CDR2 SYGVKD. Trimming removed 8 bases at V and 0 bases at J, with 16 bases between. The CDR3 totals 15 residues. The CDR3 DNA is TGTGCCATCCACGGAGACAGGCCCGCTAACTATGGCTACACCTTC. This translates into CAIHGDRPANYGYTF.

This clone was recorded a few times. The chain employs TRBV2 and TRBJ2-3; 8 bases fit TRBD2. The CDR3 loop spans 14 amino acids. The V segment lost 5 bases and the J segment 4 bases; nucleotides outside the gene matches: 5. Germline V gives CDR1 SNHLY, CDR2 FYNNEI. CDR3: CASSTGGGSDTQYF. DNA for the CDR3: TGTGCCAGCAGTACGGGGGGGGGCTCAGATACGCAGTATTTT.

The gene calls are TRBV7-2 and TRBJ2-1, with TRBD2 as a possible D gene (6 bases). V was shortened by 7 bases and J by 0 bases, with 13 bases between the two germline ends. The CDR3 spans 15 residues. Germline lookup yields CDR1 SGHTA and CDR2 FQGNSA. CDR3 DNA sequence: TGTGCCAGCAACCCTAGCGTTCACTCCTACAATGAGCAGTTCTTC. This gives the protein CASNPSVHSYNEQFF. Based on the CDR3 plus reference TRBV7-2 and TRBJ2-1, the full variable domain is GAGVSQSPSNKVTEKGKDVELRCDPISGHTALYWYRQSLGQGLEFLIYFQGNSAPDKSGLPSDRFSAERTGGSVSTLTIQRTQQEDSAVYLCASNPSVHSYNEQFFGPGTRLTVL.

The chain has TRBV10-3 and TRBJ2-1, with 16 bases aligning to TRBD2. The CDR3 length is 15 residues. Germline loops: CDR1 ENHRY, CDR2 SYGVKD. J was trimmed by 7 bases and V by 4 bases; bases with no gene match: 1. CDR3 protein: CAISAGLAGGNEQFF. CDR3 bases: TGTGCCATCAGTGCGGGACTAGCGGGGGGGAATGAGCAGTTCTTC.

This clone was detected once. This chain links TRBV18 with TRBJ2-1; 7 nucleotides line up with TRBD2. The CDR3 has 15 residues. V lost 3 bases to trimming and J lost 10 bases; unmatched junction nucleotides: 12. From germline, CDR1 is KGHSH and CDR2 LQKENI. The CDR3 protein is CASSPPGLFQGEQFF. The DNA of the CDR3 is TGTGCCAGCTCACCCCCGGGACTATTCCAGGGAGAGCAGTTCTTC.

The V gene is TRBV5-8, the J gene TRBJ2-3; 9 bases are shared with TRBD2. The CDR3 extends over 16 amino acids. With V trimmed by 2 bases and J by 4 bases, 8 bases remained unmatched. The V gene's germline CDR1 is SGHTS and CDR2 YDEGEE. CDR3 sequence (DNA): TGTGCCAGCAGCTTCGTTTCTAGCGGGGACCCAGATACGCAGTATTTT. Amino acids: CASSFVSSGDPDTQYF. Drawing the rest from reference TRBV5-8 and TRBJ2-3, the complete variable domain is EAGVTQSPTHLIKTRGQQATLRCSPISGHTSVYWYQQALGLGLQFLLWYDEGEERNRGNFPPRFSGRQFPNYSSELNVNALELEDSALYLCASSFVSSGDPDTQYFGPGTRLTVL.

This chain joins TRBV11-2 and TRBJ2-1; maybe TRBD2 (7 bases). The germline gives CDR1 SGHAT, CDR2 FQNNGV. This CDR3 has 16 residues. V shed 1 base and J shed 6 bases, with 16 bases lying between them. For the CDR3, the DNA is TGTGCCAGCAGCTTAGGGGGGGGCCACAACAGCAATGAGCAGTTCTTC. It translates to CASSLGGGHNSNEQFF.

This clone showed up just once. This chain joins TRBV24-1 and TRBJ2-2; no firm D call. With 10 bases removed from V and 3 bases from J, the gap between germline ends came to 14 bases. Germline V gives CDR1 KGHDR, CDR2 SFDVKD. The CDR3 runs 14 residues. The CDR3 sequence is CATKTDLDTGELFF. The CDR3, as DNA: TGTGCCACAAAAACCGATCTAGACACCGGGGAGCTGTTTTTT.

V is TRBV7-2 and J is TRBJ2-1, with D maybe TRBD1 (7 bases). The V gene's germline CDR1 is SGHTA and CDR2 FQGNSA. The CDR3 runs 17 residues. Trimming shortened V by 6 bases and J by 2 bases, and 20 bases separated the two germline ends. DNA of the CDR3: TGTGCCAGCAGTTCAGGCGGGACAGCCCTCACCTACAATGAGCAGTTCTTC. It encodes CASSSGGTALTYNEQFF.

V is TRBV19 and J is TRBJ1-1; TRBD1 matches 10 bases. Germline lookup yields CDR1 LNHDA and CDR2 SQIVND (reference sequence). V lost 6 bases to trimming and J lost 1 base; unmatched junction nucleotides: 5. This CDR3 comprises 15 residues. In DNA form, the CDR3 reads TGTGCCAGTAGAAGACAGGGGGCGCGGAACACTGAAGCTTTCTTT. This encodes CASRRQGARNTEAFF. Full variable domain (rest looked up from reference TRBV19 and TRBJ1-1): DGGITQSPKYLFRKEGQNVTLSCEQNLNHDAMYWYRQDPGQGLRLIYYSQIVNDFQKGDIAEGYSVSREKKESFPLTVTSAQKNPTAFYLCASRRQGARNTEAFFGQGTRLTVV.

The rearrangement links TRBV5-1 to TRBJ2-5, with D possibly TRBD2 on 6 matching bases. The CDR3 is 14 amino acids. Germline CDR1 and CDR2: SGHRS and YFSETQ. The V and J ends lost 5 bases and 5 bases respectively, with 16 bases between them. As DNA, the CDR3 is TGCGCCAGCAGGTGGGAGCCTCTAGCGGAGACCCAGTACTTC. It yields the protein CASRWEPLAETQYF.

The chain recombines TRBV28 with TRBJ1-5; 8 nucleotides match TRBD1. Germline lookup yields CDR1 MDHEN and CDR2 SYDVKM. The CDR3 is 14 amino acids. With V trimmed by 6 bases and J by 5 bases, 6 bases remained unmatched. The CDR3 DNA sequence: TGTGCCAGCAGCTCCACAGGGGGAGATCAGCCCCAGCATTTT. It is translated as CASSSTGGDQPQHF.

This clone has at least ten counts. The chain couples TRBV24-1 to TRBJ1-1; D is unclear. The CDR3 has 14 residues. With 5 bases removed from V and 8 bases from J, the gap between germline ends came to 17 bases. Germline V gene sequence: CDR1 KGHDR, CDR2 SFDVKD. CDR3 protein: CATSATNAGPEAFF. For the CDR3, the DNA is TGTGCCACCAGTGCCACCAACGCGGGTCCAGAAGCTTTCTTT.

The rearrangement uses TRBV14 and TRBJ1-1, with TRBD1 identical over 10 bases. The CDR3 contains 15 residues. The germline gives CDR1 SGHDN, CDR2 FVKESK. The V and J ends lost 5 bases and 5 bases, in that order; junction bases with no gene match: 8. CDR3 loop: CASSFWTGGNTEAFF. The CDR3 coding sequence is TGTGCCAGCAGCTTCTGGACAGGGGGAAATACTGAAGCTTTCTTT.

The chain uses TRBV10-2 and TRBJ2-5; no clear D. This CDR3 contains 10 residues. The V gene's germline CDR1 is WSHSY and CDR2 SAAADI. The V end was cut by 8 bases, the J end by 5 bases, with 6 bases between. The CDR3 sequence is CASGQETQYF. DNA for the CDR3: TGCGCCAGCGGGCAGGAGACCCAGTACTTC.

The rearrangement joins TRBV18 to TRBJ2-5, with D maybe TRBD2 (5 bases). V shed 5 bases and J shed 4 bases, with 11 bases lying between them. This CDR3 has 13 amino acids. CDR1 KGHSH and CDR2 LQKENI come from the germline V gene. The CDR3 reads CASSSGSGETQYF. The CDR3 DNA follows: TGTGCCAGCTCATCTGGGAGCGGAGAGACCCAGTACTTC.

CDR3 sequence (DNA): TGTGCCAGCAGCCCCTCGGGGGGGCTAGAGACCCAGTACTTC. It codes for CASSPSGGLETQYF. The gene calls are TRBV5-4 and TRBJ2-5, with TRBD2 matching 8 bases. Germline trimming cut 4 bases from V and 4 bases from J; bases unmatched to any gene: 6. This CDR3 has 14 residues. CDR1 SGHNT and CDR2 YYREEE come from the germline V gene (reference sequence).

The J gene is TRBJ2-5, the V gene TRBV7-3, with 9 bases matching TRBD2. In germline, CDR1 is SGHTA, CDR2 FQGTGA. V trimming: 2 bases; J trimming: 2 bases; junction bases outside the gene matches: 0. The CDR3 length is 14 residues. As DNA, the CDR3 is TGTGCCAGCAGCTTAGCGGGGGGGCAAGAGACCCAGTACTTC. It is translated as CASSLAGGQETQYF.

This chain links TRBV3-1 (or the pseudogene TRBV3-2) with TRBJ1-2; the D is unclear. The CDR3 contains 14 residues. Germline V lookup: CDR1 LGHDT, CDR2 YNNKEL (reference sequence). Trimming left V 4 bases short and J 8 bases short, with 17 bases between. The CDR3 nucleotides read TGTGCCAGCAGCCCAACTGGTACAGCAGGAGGCTACACCTTC. This sequence encodes CASSPTGTAGGYTF.

The chain recombines TRBV19 with TRBJ1-6, with D hard to call. The CDR3 loop spans 14 amino acids. Germline CDR1 is LNHDA and CDR2 is SQIVND (reference sequence). The germline V and J ends were trimmed by 4 bases and 12 bases, with 16 bases remaining between them. DNA of the CDR3: TGTGCCAGTAGTACCTCCGGGTCGGAGGGACCCCTCCACTTT. It translates to CASSTSGSEGPLHF.